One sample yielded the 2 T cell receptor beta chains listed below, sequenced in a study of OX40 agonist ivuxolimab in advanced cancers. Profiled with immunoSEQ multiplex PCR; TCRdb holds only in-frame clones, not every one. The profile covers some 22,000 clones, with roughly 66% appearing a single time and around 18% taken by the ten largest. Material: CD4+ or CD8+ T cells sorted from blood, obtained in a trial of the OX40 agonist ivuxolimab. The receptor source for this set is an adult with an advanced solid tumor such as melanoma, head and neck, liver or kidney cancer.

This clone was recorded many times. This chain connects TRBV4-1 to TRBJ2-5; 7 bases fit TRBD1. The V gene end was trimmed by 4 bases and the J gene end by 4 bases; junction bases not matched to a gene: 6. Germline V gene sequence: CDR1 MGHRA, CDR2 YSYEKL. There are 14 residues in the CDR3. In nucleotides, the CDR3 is TGCGCCAGCAGCCGCTCCACAGGGGTAGAGACCCAGTACTTC. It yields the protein CASSRSTGVETQYF.

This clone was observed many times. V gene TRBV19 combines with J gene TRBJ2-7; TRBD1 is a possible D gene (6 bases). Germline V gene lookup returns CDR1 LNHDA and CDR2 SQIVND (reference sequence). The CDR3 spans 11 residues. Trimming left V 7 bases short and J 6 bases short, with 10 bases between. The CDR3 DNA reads TGTGCCAGTAACCTAGGGGGCGAGCAGTACTTC. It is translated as CASNLGGEQYF.